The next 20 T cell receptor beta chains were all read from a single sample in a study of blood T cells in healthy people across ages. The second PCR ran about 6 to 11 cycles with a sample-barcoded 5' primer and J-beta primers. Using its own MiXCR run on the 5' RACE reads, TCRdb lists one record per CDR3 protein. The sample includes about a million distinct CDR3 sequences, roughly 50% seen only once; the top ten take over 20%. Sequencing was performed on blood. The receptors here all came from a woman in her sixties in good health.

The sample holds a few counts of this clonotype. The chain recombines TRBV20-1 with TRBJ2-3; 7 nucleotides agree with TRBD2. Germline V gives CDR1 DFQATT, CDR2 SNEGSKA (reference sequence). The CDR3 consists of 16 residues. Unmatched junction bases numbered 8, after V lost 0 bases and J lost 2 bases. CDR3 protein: CSARDPGSGSTDTQYF. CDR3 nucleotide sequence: TGCAGTGCTAGAGATCCGGGTAGCGGGTCCACAGATACGCAGTATTTT.

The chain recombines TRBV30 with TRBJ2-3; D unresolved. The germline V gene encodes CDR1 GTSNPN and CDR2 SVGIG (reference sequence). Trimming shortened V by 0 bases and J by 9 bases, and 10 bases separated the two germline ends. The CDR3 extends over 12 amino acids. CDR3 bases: TGTGCCTGGAGTGTACCGATGGGGACGCAGTATTTT. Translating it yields CAWSVPMGTQYF.

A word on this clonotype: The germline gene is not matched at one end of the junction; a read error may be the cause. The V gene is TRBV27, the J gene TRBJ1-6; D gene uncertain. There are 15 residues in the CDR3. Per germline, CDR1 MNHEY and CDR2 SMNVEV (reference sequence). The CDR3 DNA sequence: TGTGCCAGCGGTTTCCATGGCTCGTATAATTCACCCCTCCACTTT. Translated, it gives CASGFHGSYNSPLHF.

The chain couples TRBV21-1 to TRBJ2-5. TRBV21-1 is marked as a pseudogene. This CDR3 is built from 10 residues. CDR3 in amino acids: CASHPETQYF. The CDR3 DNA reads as TGTGCCAGCCATCCAGAGACCCAGTACTTC.

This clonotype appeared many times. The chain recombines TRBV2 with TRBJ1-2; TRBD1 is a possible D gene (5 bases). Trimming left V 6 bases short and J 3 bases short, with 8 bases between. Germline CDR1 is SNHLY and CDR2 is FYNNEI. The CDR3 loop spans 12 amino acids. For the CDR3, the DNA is TGTGCCAGCAGCCTCAGGGACTATGGCTACACCTTC. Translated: CASSLRDYGYTF.

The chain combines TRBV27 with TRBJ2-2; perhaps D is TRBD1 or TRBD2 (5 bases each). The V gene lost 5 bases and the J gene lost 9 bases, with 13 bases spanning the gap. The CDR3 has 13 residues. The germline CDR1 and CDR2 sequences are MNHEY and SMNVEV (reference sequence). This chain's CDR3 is CASSRSGTRELFF. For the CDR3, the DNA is TGTGCCAGCAGTCGCTCAGGGACCCGGGAGCTGTTTTTT.

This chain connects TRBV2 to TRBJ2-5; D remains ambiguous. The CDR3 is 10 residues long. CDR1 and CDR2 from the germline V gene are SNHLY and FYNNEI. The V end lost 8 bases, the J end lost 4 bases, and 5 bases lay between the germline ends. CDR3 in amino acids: CASGIETQYF. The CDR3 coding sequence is TGTGCCAGCGGAATAGAGACCCAGTACTTC.

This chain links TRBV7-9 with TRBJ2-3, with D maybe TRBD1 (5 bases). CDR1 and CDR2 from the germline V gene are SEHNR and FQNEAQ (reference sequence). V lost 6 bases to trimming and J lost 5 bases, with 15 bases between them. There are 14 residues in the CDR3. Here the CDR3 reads CASRPPVREDTQYF. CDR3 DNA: TGTGCCAGCAGGCCCCCGGTCAGGGAAGATACGCAGTATTTT.

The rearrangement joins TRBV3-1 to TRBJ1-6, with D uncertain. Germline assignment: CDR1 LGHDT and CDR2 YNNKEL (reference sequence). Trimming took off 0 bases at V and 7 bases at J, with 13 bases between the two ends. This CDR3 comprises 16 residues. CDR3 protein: CASSQDPETGNSPLHF. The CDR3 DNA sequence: TGTGCCAGCAGCCAAGATCCTGAAACTGGGAATTCACCCCTCCACTTT.

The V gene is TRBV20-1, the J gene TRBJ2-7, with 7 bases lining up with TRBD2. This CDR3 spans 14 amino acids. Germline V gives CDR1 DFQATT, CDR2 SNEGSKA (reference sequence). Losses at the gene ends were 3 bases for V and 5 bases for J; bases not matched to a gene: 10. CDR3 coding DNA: TGCAGTGCTAGGGGGGTTTGGGGGAGGGACGAGCAGTACTTC. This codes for CSARGVWGRDEQYF.

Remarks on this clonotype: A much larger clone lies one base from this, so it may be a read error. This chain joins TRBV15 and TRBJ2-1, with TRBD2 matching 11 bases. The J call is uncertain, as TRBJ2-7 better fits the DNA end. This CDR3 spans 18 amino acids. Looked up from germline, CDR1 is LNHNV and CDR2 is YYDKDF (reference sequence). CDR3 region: CATSRGISGRASDNEQYF. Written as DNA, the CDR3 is TGTGCCACCAGCAGAGGCATTAGCGGGAGGGCCTCCGACAATGAGCAGTACTTC.

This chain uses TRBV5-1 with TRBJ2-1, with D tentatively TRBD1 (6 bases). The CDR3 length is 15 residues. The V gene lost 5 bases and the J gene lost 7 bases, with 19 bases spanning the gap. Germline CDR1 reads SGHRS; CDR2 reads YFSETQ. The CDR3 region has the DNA TGCGCCAGCAGTGGGGGACGAGCGAGGGGGAATGAGCAGTTCTTC. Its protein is CASSGGRARGNEQFF.

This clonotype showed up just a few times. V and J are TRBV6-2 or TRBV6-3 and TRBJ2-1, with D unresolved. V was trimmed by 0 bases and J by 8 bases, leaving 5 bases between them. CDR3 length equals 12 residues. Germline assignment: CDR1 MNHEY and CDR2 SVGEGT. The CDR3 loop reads CASSYSYYEQFF. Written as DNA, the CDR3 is TGTGCCAGCAGTTACTCATACTATGAGCAGTTCTTC.

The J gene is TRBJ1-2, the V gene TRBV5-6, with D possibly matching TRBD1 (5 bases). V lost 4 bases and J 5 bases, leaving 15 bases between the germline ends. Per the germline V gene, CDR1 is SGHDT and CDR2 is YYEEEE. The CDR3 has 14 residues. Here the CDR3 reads CASSIGDPPYGYTF. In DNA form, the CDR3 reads TGTGCCAGCAGCATAGGGGATCCCCCTTATGGCTACACCTTC.

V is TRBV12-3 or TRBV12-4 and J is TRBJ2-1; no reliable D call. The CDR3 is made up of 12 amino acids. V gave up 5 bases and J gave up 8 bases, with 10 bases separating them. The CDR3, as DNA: TGTGCCAGCAGTCCATTCATCTATGAGCAGTTCTTC. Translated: CASSPFIYEQFF.

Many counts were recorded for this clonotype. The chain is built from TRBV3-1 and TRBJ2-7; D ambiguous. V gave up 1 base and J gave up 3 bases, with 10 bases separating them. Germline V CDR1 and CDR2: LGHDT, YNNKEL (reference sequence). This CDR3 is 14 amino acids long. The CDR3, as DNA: TGTGCCAGCAGCCAAGCCAGAGGCGGCTACGAGCAGTACTTC. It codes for CASSQARGGYEQYF.

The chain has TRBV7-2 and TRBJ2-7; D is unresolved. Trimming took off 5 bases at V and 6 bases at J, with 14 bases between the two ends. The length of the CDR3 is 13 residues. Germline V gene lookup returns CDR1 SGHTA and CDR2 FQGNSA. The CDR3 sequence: CASSVTGGREQYF. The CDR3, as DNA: TGTGCCAGCAGCGTAACGGGTGGACGCGAGCAGTACTTC.

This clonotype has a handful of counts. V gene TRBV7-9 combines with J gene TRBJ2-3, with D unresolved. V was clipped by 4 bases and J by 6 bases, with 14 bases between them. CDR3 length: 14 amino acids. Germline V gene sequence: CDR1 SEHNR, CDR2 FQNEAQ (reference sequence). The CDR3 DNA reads TGTGCCAGCAGCTCGGCTTACTATAAGGATACGCAGTATTTT. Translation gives CASSSAYYKDTQYF. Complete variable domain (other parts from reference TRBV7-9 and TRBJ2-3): DTGVSQNPRHKITKRGQNVTFRCDPISEHNRLYWYRQTLGQGPEFLTYFQNEAQLEKSRLLSDRFSAERPKGSFSTLEIQRTEQGDSAMYLCASSSAYYKDTQYFGPGTRLTVL.

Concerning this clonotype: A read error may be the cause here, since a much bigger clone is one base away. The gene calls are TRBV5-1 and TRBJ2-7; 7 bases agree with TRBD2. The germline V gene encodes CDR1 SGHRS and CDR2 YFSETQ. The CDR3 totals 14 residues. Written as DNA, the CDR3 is TGCGCCAGCAGCCAAGCGCAGGGAGGGTACGAGCGGTACTTC. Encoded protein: CASSQAQGGYERYF.

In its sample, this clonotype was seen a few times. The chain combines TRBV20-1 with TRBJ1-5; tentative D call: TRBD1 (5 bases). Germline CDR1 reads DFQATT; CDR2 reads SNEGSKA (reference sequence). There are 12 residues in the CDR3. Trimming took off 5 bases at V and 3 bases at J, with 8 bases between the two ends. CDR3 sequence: CSASGANQPQHF. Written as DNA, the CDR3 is TGCAGTGCTTCCGGGGCCAATCAGCCCCAGCATTTT.